This TCR beta chain was profiled in a study of T cells in Graves' hyperthyroidism and ophthalmopathy (dated by TCRdb to between 2018 and 2021). Some background on the complete study: Peripheral blood samples were taken at initial diagnosis, before any treatment was given. TCR V-J signatures able to tell the groups apart were searched for in a discovery cohort of 90 to 100 patients, of whom roughly 42 had Graves' ophthalmopathy and around 56 had stable Graves' hyperthyroidism. Prospective prediction of ophthalmopathy was tested in an independent validation cohort consisting of roughly 20 hyperthyroidism patients and more than 15 patients who later progressed to ophthalmopathy. The 100 discovery patients were randomly split 7:3 into training and test sets. In about 6 Graves' hyperthyroidism patients, the study also compared T-cell repertoires from thyroid tissue with T-cell repertoires from blood. After blood sampling, hyperthyroidism patients were treated with methimazole at a starting dose of 30 mg daily, and ophthalmopathy patients were treated with high-dose intravenous methylprednisolone. The paper reports TCR Vbeta CDR3 sequencing of approximately 140 peripheral blood samples: 40 or so ophthalmopathy, 70 to 85 hyperthyroidism and around 17 progressor patients. Paper-wide results and their limitations: In cross-validation, a model built on a 13 V-J signature told ophthalmopathy apart from stable hyperthyroidism with 85% to 90% sensitivity and about 81% specificity, and in testing the same model reached 80%/75%. Sample size was not statistically predetermined, and blinding of investigators to group allocation was not performed. In validation, the model predicted progression to ophthalmopathy a median of about 6.5 months before onset, with roughly 71% sensitivity and roughly 72% specificity. Most expanded thyroid clonotypes (frequency above 0.001) were also detected in blood, suggesting blood repertoires may reflect thyroid immune responses.

Trimming removed 6 bases from V and 1 base from J, leaving 13 bases between the germline ends. Reading from cysteine to phenylalanine, the CDR3 counts 15 amino acids. Only CDR3 DNA remains: 45 bases, in frame from the first base. CDR1 and CDR2 (SGDLS, YYNGEE) derive from the germline V gene. In the ophthalmopathy patients, disease was moderately to severely active, with a Clinical Activity Score of 3 or more, a NOSPECS grade of 4 or more, and a duration of less than 3 months. Any patient with an uncontrolled infection, another autoimmune disease, pregnancy or lactation was excluded. Diagnoses relied on clinical symptoms, serum thyroxine and TRAb, thyroid ultrasound and orbital computed tomography. Ficoll-Paque density gradient centrifugation was used to isolate PBMCs from around 9.1 ml of fresh peripheral blood. Trizol reagent was used to extract total RNA, and RNA quality was then checked on an Agilent 2100 Bioanalyzer.

This clonotype was picked up many times. What antigen it recognizes has not been identified. No qualities accompany the bases; no much larger clone lies one base away. Amplification of TCR beta CDR3 regions was carried out from RNA transcripts. A first-round RT-PCR of the TCR CDR3 used the HTBI primer set with the Qiagen OneStep RT-PCR kit. Libraries were constructed in a second round of multiplex PCR, after which size selection and purification were carried out. Paired-end sequencing of the libraries was performed with 100 bp reads on an Illumina HiSeq2000. Processing in the source paper ran as follows. SOAPnuke was used to process the raw data, with reads discarded if the reads contained adapters or uncalled bases, had a mean Phred below 15, or lacked an exact constant-primer or identifier match. High-quality paired reads were merged with COPE v1.2.5, and unique nucleotide sequences were defined as clonotypes. MiTCR v1.1 was used to align the clonotypes against IMGT TRBV, TRBD and TRBJ reference segments. The analysis was restricted to V-J combinations with a frequency above 0.0001, which together covered 99.2% of the repertoires. A TCS score was defined as the ratio of F50 (clonal expansion) to E x V (chaos), with BLOSUM62-based TCRdist applied between CDR3 peptides within each V-J. Welch's t-statistics and random forest reduced 500 to 550 V-J features to roughly 13, which were used in a naive Bayes classifier (R e1071). The public reads were quality trimmed at Q25 with fastp and then assembled into clones with MiXCR by TCRdb, keeping productive beta chains. Rows with one shared CDR3 protein collapse into an entry with the most common genes and DNA. These V and J calls derive from TCRdb rather than the authors' analysis. Recorded for this sample are 200,000 to 300,000 distinct CDR3 sequences; more than 20% of them occurred a single time. The ten largest clones represent 30% to 40% of the sample.

The sequence links TRBV9 to TRBJ2-2, and TRBD1 may be the D gene, going by 6 matching bases. Specimen: blood. This sequence was found in a woman in her forties with Graves' ophthalmopathy. CDR3 region: CASNQGHQNTGELFF. The DNA sequence is given as TGTGCCAGCAACCAGGGACATCAGAACACCGGGGAGCTGTTTTTT. The entire variable domain, with the stretches around the CDR3 drawn from the reference TRBV9 and TRBJ2-2 proteins, is DSGVTQTPKHLITATGQRVTLRCSPRSGDLSVYWYQQSLDQGLQFLIQYYNGEERAKGNILERFSAQQFPDLHSELNLSSLELGDSALYFCASNQGHQNTGELFFGEGSRLTVL.